These T cell receptor beta chains were read from a single sample in a study of naive and memory T cell subsets. TCRdb independently ran MiXCR on the 5' RACE reads; one entry per CDR3 protein. The sample consists of 20,000 to 25,000 distinct CDR3 sequences, around 4% of them appearing once. The receptors shown here come from a male donor in good health. CDR3s include the opening cysteine and the closing phenylalanine or tryptophan. Fields, in order: J gene, V gene, CDR3 protein.

j_gene: TRBJ2-3
v_gene: TRBV4-1
CDR3aa: CASSPGGRETDTQYF

j_gene: TRBJ1-2
v_gene: TRBV11-2
CDR3aa: CASSLPGLYGYTF

j_gene: TRBJ1-1
v_gene: TRBV20-1
CDR3aa: CSSDSGFQAFF

j_gene: TRBJ1-2
v_gene: TRBV7-2
CDR3aa: CASSLAGQGKASGTF

j_gene: TRBJ1-4
v_gene: TRBV6-5
CDR3aa: CASSYLDGLNEKLFF

j_gene: TRBJ2-5
v_gene: TRBV28
CDR3aa: CASQDRGAETQYF

j_gene: TRBJ2-2
v_gene: TRBV11-2
CDR3aa: CASSSPRRGGANTGELFF

j_gene: TRBJ1-2
v_gene: TRBV5-4
CDR3aa: CASRPGTGSPHSYGYPF

j_gene: TRBJ2-7
v_gene: TRBV20-1
CDR3aa: CSARREGYEQYF

j_gene: TRBJ1-1
v_gene: TRBV5-1
CDR3aa: CASSLQQVGYTEAFF

j_gene: TRBJ2-7
v_gene: TRBV12-3/TRBV12-4
CDR3aa: CASRDGAYEQYF

j_gene: TRBJ2-2
v_gene: TRBV7-9
CDR3aa: CASSYWDTGELFF

j_gene: TRBJ1-5
v_gene: TRBV20-1
CDR3aa: CSARGVGTGGTQPQHF